The clone carrying this T cell receptor beta chain was seen more than once but under ten times. The antigen is not known. Semi-nested PCR with Nested Universal Primer A followed constant-region reverse priming of full-length variable regions. TCRdb itself ran the 5' RACE reads through MiXCR, one entry per CDR3 protein. The sample lists approximately 31,000 distinct CDR3 sequences; roughly 24% were seen once. V lost 4 bases and J lost 8; bases outside the gene matches: 5. The germline gives CDR1 GTSNPN, CDR2 SVGIG (reference sequence). The CDR3 totals 14 residues. General observations from the study: In terms of TCR gene usage, tumor memory CD4+ T cells clustered together with blood and lymph node memory CD4+ cells, as well as with lymph node naive CD4+ cells. The larger-cohort validation was restricted to a single TCR beta V-J rearrangement rather than whole repertoires. Tumor Treg TCRs overlapped most with tumor naive CD4+ cells.

The origin of this receptor is a female donor with breast cancer. The chain employs TRBV30 and TRBJ2-1, with TRBD2 matching 13 bases. Material: naive CD4+ T cells sorted from a lymph node. Subset defined: naive CD4+ T cells, CD4+CD45RA+CD25-. CDR3 sequence (DNA): TGTGCCTGGACTAGGACTAGCGGGAGTGATGAGCAGTTCTTC. Its translation: CAWTRTSGSDEQFF.